A single sample gave rise to the 6 T cell receptor beta chains below, sequenced in a study of a mutant IDH1 vaccine in newly diagnosed glioma. TCRdb keeps only in-frame clones here, not all; method: immunoSEQ multiplex PCR. The repertoire holds over 65,000 clones, 84% seen once, with approximately 12% in the top ten. No antigen has been identified for these receptors. This sample's time point: week 35, safety follow-up. A single vaccine dose contained 300 ug of mutant IDH1 20-mer peptide, and topical imiquimod was used with it. Sequences were derived from PBMCs, sampled from a glioma patient whose treatment included an IDH1 peptide vaccine. The receptors were sampled from a man between 18 and 29 years old with glioma.

V and J are TRBV19 and TRBJ2-1; a possible D gene is TRBD2 (5 bases). There are 15 residues in the CDR3. Trimming took off 5 bases at V and 4 bases at J, with 15 bases between the two ends. Germline V gene sequence: CDR1 LNHDA, CDR2 SQIVND (reference sequence). The CDR3 here is CASSQSGRAYNEQFF. CDR3 coding DNA: TGTGCCAGTAGTCAGAGCGGACGGGCTTACAATGAGCAGTTCTTC.

The chain recombines TRBV7-9 with TRBJ2-6; D is perhaps TRBD2 (5 bases). The CDR3 is 19 amino acids. Germline V CDR1 and CDR2: SEHNR, FQNEAQ (reference sequence). Trimming removed 4 bases from V and 0 bases from J, with 19 bases in between. The CDR3 here is CASSWGRLGSLSGANVLTF. CDR3 sequence (DNA): TGTGCCAGCAGCTGGGGTAGGTTGGGGAGCCTCTCTGGGGCCAACGTCCTGACTTTC.

The J gene is TRBJ2-1, the V gene TRBV11-2; the D gene could be TRBD1 or TRBD2 (5 bases each). Trimming left V 0 bases short and J 4 bases short, with 10 bases between. Germline V CDR1 and CDR2: SGHAT, FQNNGV. The CDR3 covers 15 residues. The CDR3 nucleotides read TGTGCCAGCAGCTTAGAACTGGGGGTATACAATGAGCAGTTCTTC. Encoded protein: CASSLELGVYNEQFF. Filled out from reference TRBV11-2 and TRBJ2-1, the complete variable domain reads EAGVAQSPRYKIIEKRQSVAFWCNPISGHATLYWYQQILGQGPKLLIQFQNNGVVDDSQLPKDRFSAERLKGVDSTLKIQPAKLEDSAVYLCASSLELGVYNEQFFGPGTRLTVL.

The chain uses TRBV6-5 and TRBJ1-2; D may be TRBD1 (6 bases). The germline CDR1 and CDR2 sequences are MNHEY and SVGAGI. CDR3 size: 14 residues. Deletions cut 0 bases from V and 10 bases from J, with 15 bases between. CDR3 sequence: CASSYSRDNPIYTF. The CDR3, as DNA: TGTGCCAGCAGTTACTCTCGGGACAACCCCATCTACACCTTC.

The rearrangement joins TRBV10-3 to TRBJ2-3; 7 bases agree with TRBD1. V trimming: 4 bases; J trimming: 1 base; junction bases outside the gene matches: 5. The V gene's germline CDR1 is ENHRY and CDR2 SYGVKD. The CDR3 runs 15 residues. The CDR3 is CAISGRGSGTDTQYF. The CDR3 DNA is TGTGCCATCAGTGGCAGGGGGTCAGGCACAGATACGCAGTATTTT.

The V call is TRBV4-2, the J call TRBJ1-1; 7 nucleotides align to TRBD1. This CDR3 has 16 amino acids. The germline V gene has CDR1 LGHNA and CDR2 YNFKEQ. With 1 base clipped from V and 6 bases from J, the junction kept 11 bases outside the gene matches. The CDR3 spells CASSQAQAGGGSEAFF. CDR3 nucleotides: TGTGCCAGCAGCCAAGCCCAAGCAGGGGGTGGCTCTGAAGCTTTCTTT.